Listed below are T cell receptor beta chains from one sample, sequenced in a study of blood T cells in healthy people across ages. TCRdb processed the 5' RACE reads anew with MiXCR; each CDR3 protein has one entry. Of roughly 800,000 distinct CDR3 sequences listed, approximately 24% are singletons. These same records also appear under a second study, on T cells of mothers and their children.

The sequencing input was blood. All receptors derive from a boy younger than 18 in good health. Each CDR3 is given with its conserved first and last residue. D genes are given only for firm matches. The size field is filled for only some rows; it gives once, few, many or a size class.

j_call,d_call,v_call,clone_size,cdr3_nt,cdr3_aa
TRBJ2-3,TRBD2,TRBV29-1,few,TGCAGCGCATTAGCGGGAGGGCCTCGAAATACGCAGTATTTT,CSALAGGPRNTQYF
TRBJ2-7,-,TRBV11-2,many,TGTGCCAGCAGCCCACGGACAGTACTGAGAGAGCAGTACTTC,CASSPRTVLREQYF
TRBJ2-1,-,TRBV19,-,TGTGCCAGTAGTCCTGGGAGGCGCCAACACAATGAGCAGTTCTTC,CASSPGRRQHNEQFF
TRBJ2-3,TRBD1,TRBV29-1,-,TGCAGCCCCCGACAGGGCCGAGGCGATACGCAGTATTTT,CSPRQGRGDTQYF
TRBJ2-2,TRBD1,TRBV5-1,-,TGCGCCAGCAGCTGGCAGGGGGACACCGGGGAGCTGTTTTTT,CASSWQGDTGELFF
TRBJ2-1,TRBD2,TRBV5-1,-,TGCGCCAGCAGCCCCGGGACTAGCGGGGGCCCATCCTACAATGAGCAGTTCTTC,CASSPGTSGGPSYNEQFF
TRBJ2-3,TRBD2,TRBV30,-,TGTGCCTGGAAGGGACTACAAAGCACAGATACGCAGTATTTT,CAWKGLQSTDTQYF
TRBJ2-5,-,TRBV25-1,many,TGTGCCAGCAGTGAAGGAGAGGAGACCCAGTACTTC,CASSEGEETQYF
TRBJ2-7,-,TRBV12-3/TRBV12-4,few,TGTGCCAGCAGTTGGGCAGGGAACGAGCAGTACTTC,CASSWAGNEQYF
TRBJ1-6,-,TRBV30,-,TGTGCCTGGAGGGGCACGAGCTCCTATAATTCACCCCTCCACTTT,CAWRGTSSYNSPLHF
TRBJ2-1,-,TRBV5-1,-,TGCGCCAGCAGCTGGTCCCGGGACGGCACCCACAATGAGCAGTTCTTC,CASSWSRDGTHNEQFF
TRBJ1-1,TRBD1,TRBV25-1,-,TGTGCCAGCAGGGACAGGGGGCTCTTGGTGAACACTGAAGCTTTCTTT,CASRDRGLLVNTEAFF
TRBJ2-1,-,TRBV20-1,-,TGCAGTGCTAGAGATCGGAGCGGGTGGCAGTTCTTC,CSARDRSGWQFF
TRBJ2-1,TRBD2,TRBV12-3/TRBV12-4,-,TGTGCCAGCAGTTTAGACGGGGGGGTTAATGAGCAGTTCTTC,CASSLDGGVNEQFF
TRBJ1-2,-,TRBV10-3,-,TGTGCCATCAGTGAAGCCGGACAAGATGGCTACACCTTC,CAISEAGQDGYTF
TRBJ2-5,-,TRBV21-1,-,TGCGCCAGCAGCAAAGCGGGCAGGGTGGGAGAGACCCAGTACTTC,CASSKAGRVGETQYF
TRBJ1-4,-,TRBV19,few,TGTGCCAGTACCGACCGGGACTTCAATGAAAAACTGTTTTTT,CASTDRDFNEKLFF